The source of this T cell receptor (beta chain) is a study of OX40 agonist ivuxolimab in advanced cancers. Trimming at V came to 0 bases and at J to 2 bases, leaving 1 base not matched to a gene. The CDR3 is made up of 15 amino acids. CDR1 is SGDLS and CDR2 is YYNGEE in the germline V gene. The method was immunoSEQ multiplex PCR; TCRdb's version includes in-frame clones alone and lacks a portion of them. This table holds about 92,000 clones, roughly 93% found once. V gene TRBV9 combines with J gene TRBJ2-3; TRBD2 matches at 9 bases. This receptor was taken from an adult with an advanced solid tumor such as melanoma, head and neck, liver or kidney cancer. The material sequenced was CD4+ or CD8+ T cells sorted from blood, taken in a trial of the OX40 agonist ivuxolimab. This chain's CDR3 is CASSVVAGATDTQYF. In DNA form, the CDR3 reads TGTGCCAGCAGCGTAGTAGCGGGAGCCACAGATACGCAGTATTTT.